This paragraph reports one T cell receptor (beta chain). Antigen specificity is unknown. These data are taken from a study of blood T cells in healthy people across ages. Study as a whole: About one barcoded TCR beta cDNA was captured per two T cells. Study outcomes and limitations: Estimates of diversity drawn from one million T cells were considered underestimates.

V was cut by 1 base and J by 7 bases, with 13 bases left in between. CDR1 and CDR2 from the germline V gene are DFQATT and SNEGSKA (reference sequence). The length of the CDR3 is 14 residues. The use of a sample-barcoded 5' primer and a J-beta primer mix characterized a second PCR of roughly 6 to 11 cycles. TCRdb analysed the 5' RACE reads with MiXCR anew, one entry per CDR3 protein. The table has 1,500,000 or so distinct CDR3 sequences, roughly two fifths seen once. The chain couples TRBV20-1 to TRBJ1-4, with D uncertain. Sequencing used blood. The receptor was derived from a woman aged 18-29 years in good health. The CDR3 DNA sequence: TGCAGTGCTAGAGGCCCCGGCGGGATTGAAAAACTGTTTTTT. Protein product: CSARGPGGIEKLFF.